The T cell receptor (beta chain) under discussion was sequenced for a study of T cells in Graves' hyperthyroidism and ophthalmopathy. Trimming left V 8 bases short and J 0 bases short, with 12 bases between. In germline, CDR1 is GTSNPN, CDR2 SVGIG (reference sequence). The length of the CDR3 is 13 residues. Amplification targeted TCR beta CDR3 regions from RNA transcripts. Researchers ran a first-round RT-PCR on the TCR CDR3 using the HTBI primer set. TCRdb reprocessed the multiplex PCR reads with MiXCR, giving one entry per CDR3 protein. This table has about 600,000 distinct CDR3 sequences, more than 15% appearing once. This clonotype has just a few counts. Its antigen is not identified. Study-level results: Ophthalmopathy and stable hyperthyroidism were told apart by a 13 V-J model.

This sequence joins TRBV30 and TRBJ2-3; D may be TRBD2 (6 bases). The clonotype comes from a woman between 40 and 55 years old with Graves' ophthalmopathy. The sample taken for sequencing was blood. CDR3 loop: CARSGTSTDTQYF. The CDR3 region has the DNA TGTGCCAGATCCGGGACTAGCACAGATACGCAGTATTTT.